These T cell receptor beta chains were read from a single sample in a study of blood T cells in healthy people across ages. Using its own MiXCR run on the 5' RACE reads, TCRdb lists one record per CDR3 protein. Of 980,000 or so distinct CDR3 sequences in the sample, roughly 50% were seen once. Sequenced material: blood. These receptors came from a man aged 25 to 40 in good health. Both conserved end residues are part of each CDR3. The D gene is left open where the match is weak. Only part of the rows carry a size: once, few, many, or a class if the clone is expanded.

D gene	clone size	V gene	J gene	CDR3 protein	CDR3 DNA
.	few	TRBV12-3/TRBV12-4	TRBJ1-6	CASSFRAADSPLHF	TGTGCCAGCAGTTTTAGGGCAGCAGATTCACCCCTCCACTTT
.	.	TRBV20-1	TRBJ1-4	CSARNPAGTNEKLFF	TGCAGTGCCCGAAACCCAGCGGGTACTAATGAAAAACTGTTTTTT
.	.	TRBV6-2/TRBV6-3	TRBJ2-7	CASSYQDTTSEQYF	TGTGCCAGCAGTTATCAGGACACGACAAGCGAGCAGTACTTC
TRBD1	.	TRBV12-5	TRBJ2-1	CASGLDRGRNEQFF	TGTGCTAGTGGTTTGGACAGGGGGCGCAATGAGCAGTTCTTC
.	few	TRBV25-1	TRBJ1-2	CASSELGSSNGYTF	TGTGCCAGCAGTGAACTTGGCAGCTCAAATGGCTACACCTTC
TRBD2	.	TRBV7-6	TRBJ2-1	CASSLGAQRGYRNEQFF	TGTGCCAGCAGCTTAGGAGCCCAGCGGGGGTATAGGAATGAGCAGTTCTTC
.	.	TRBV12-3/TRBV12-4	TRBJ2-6	CAGSLHHSGANVLTF	TGTGCCGGCAGTTTACACCACTCTGGGGCCAACGTCCTGACTTTC
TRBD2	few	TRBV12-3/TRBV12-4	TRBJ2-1	CASSLRRPGLEPPKQFF	TGTGCCAGCAGTTTAAGGAGGCCGGGACTAGAGCCACCGAAGCAGTTCTTC
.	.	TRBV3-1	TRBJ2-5	CASSRGDSETQYF	TGTGCCAGCAGCCGAGGGGATAGTGAGACCCAGTACTTC
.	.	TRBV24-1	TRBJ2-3	CATSDQGGPTDTQYF	TGTGCCACCAGTGACCAGGGGGGTCCCACAGATACGCAGTATTTT
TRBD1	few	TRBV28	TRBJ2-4	CASSSAGTGLKNIQYF	TGTGCCAGCAGTTCCGCCGGGACAGGGCTCAAAAACATTCAGTACTTC
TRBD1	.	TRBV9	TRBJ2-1	CASSAQDRAAYNEQFF	TGTGCCAGCAGCGCCCAAGACAGGGCGGCGTACAATGAGCAGTTCTTC
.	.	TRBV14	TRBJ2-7	CASSRGHEQYF	TGTGCCAGCAGCCGAGGTCACGAGCAGTACTTC
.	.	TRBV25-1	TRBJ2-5	CASRSNYVETQYF	TGTGCCAGCAGATCTAACTACGTGGAGACCCAGTACTTC
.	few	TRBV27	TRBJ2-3	CASGWNTDTQYF	TGTGCCAGCGGCTGGAACACAGATACGCAGTATTTT
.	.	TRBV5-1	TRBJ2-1	CASSSLRDGQFF	TGCGCCAGCAGTTCCTTACGGGACGGGCAGTTCTTC
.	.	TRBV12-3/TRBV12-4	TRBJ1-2	CASTPGHGYTF	TGTGCCAGCACTCCTGGCCATGGCTACACCTTC
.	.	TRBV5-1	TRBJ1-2	CASSFSQVGYGYTF	TGCGCCAGCAGCTTCTCCCAGGTTGGCTATGGCTACACTTTC
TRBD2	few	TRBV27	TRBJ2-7	CASSFDSSGTEQYF	TGTGCCAGCAGTTTCGACTCCAGCGGGACCGAGCAGTACTTC
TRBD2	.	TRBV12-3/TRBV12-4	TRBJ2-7	CASGLAGWGNEQYF	TGTGCCAGCGGCCTAGCGGGGTGGGGCAACGAGCAGTACTTC
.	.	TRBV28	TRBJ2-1	CASSFVRANEQFF	TGTGCCAGCAGTTTTGTCAGGGCCAATGAGCAGTTCTTC
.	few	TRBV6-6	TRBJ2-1	CASSYSEQFF	TGTGCCAGCAGTTACTCTGAGCAGTTCTTC
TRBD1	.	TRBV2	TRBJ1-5	CASSELAGGEEPQHF	TGTGCCAGCAGTGAGCTCGCAGGGGGCGAAGAGCCCCAGCATTTT
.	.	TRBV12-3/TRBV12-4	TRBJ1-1	CASSLIGQEAFF	TGTGCCAGCAGTTTAATAGGACAGGAAGCTTTCTTT
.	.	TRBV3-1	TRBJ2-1	CASSQLRRDNEQFF	TGTGCCAGCAGCCAACTCAGGAGGGACAATGAGCAGTTCTTC
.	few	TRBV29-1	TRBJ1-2	CSVPAHGVYGYTF	TGCAGCGTTCCAGCCCACGGGGTATATGGCTACACCTTC
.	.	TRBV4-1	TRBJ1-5	CASSQVLRATEPQHF	TGCGCCAGCAGCCAAGTCTTAAGGGCTACGGAACCCCAGCATTTT
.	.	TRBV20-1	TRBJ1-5	CSARDFARGASGPQHF	TGCAGTGCTAGAGATTTCGCTCGAGGGGCCTCGGGGCCCCAGCATTTT
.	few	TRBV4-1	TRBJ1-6	CASTADYKTSPLHF	TGCGCCAGCACGGCGGATTACAAAACCTCACCCCTCCACTTT
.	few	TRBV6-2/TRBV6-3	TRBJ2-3	CASSRNEIPDTQYF	TGTGCCAGCAGTAGAAACGAAATCCCGGATACGCAGTATTTT
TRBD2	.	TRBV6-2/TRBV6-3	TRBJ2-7	CAAGLGGSTSEQYF	TGTGCCGCAGGACTCGGGGGGAGTACGAGCGAGCAGTACTTC
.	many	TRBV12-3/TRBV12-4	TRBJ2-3	CASSFPTDTQYF	TGTGCCAGCAGCTTTCCAACAGATACGCAGTATTTT
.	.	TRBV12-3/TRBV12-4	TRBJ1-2	CASSPGGAEHGYTF	TGTGCCAGCAGCCCCGGGGGGGCGGAACATGGCTACACCTTC
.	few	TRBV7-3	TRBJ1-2	CASSLRGTGYTF	TGTGCCAGCAGCTTACGAGGAACCGGCTACACCTTC
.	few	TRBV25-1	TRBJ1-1	CASSTDLGGDTEAFF	TGTGCCAGCAGTACTGACCTGGGGGGGGACACTGAAGCTTTCTTT
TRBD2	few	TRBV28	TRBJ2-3	CASSLARASGYSDTQYF	TGTGCCAGCAGTTTAGCCCGGGCTAGCGGGTATTCAGATACGCAGTATTTT
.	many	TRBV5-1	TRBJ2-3	CASSLVGDTQYF	TGTGCCAGCAGCTTAGTTGGAGATACGCAGTATTTT
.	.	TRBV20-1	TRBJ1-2	CSATTHGGGKGYTF	TGCAGTGCTACAACCCATGGTGGAGGGAAGGGCTACACCTTC